This T cell receptor beta chain was sequenced in a study of cytomegalovirus exposure and HLA in healthy donors. Trimming stripped 6 bases from V and 3 bases from J, with 11 bases between. The CDR3 length is 14 residues. Germline CDR1 and CDR2: MDHEN and SYDVKM. The PCR contained 60 Vbeta and 13 Jbeta primers. Clones were sequenced by immunoSEQ multiplex PCR, and TCRdb holds only the in-frame ones, with some missing. The data hold about 68,000 clones, with 75% to 85% observed a single time. The genes are TRBV28 and TRBJ1-4, with a tentative D call TRBD1 (5 bases). The clonotype comes from a human donor in good health. Sequencing was carried out using PBMCs. CDR3 nucleotide sequence: TGTGCCAGCAGCCAACAGGCCCCTAATGAAAAACTGTTTTTT. Translating gives CASSQQAPNEKLFF.